The text below deals with one TCR beta chain. Its antigen target is currently unknown. No much larger clonotype is one base removed from it; base qualities were not supplied. The sample originates from a study of cytomegalovirus exposure and HLA in healthy donors (dated by TCRdb to about 2017). With respect to the entire study: An earlier analysis of 587 of the donors reported 276 Gb of sequence data and 117 million unique TCR beta sequences obtained from about 179 million T cells. An early release covering roughly 600 HLA-typed donors comprised 300 to 350 gigabases of sequencing data and 85 million to 100 million unique TCR sequences. The genetic ancestry cluster associated with self-reported Caucasian donors included around 76% of the roughly 410 genotyped donors. The study aimed to test whether cataloging public T cell receptors could reveal signatures of past pathogen exposure. The T cell repertoires of several hundred subjects were profiled by immunosequencing and related to cytomegalovirus serostatus. Along with the roughly 610-subject first cohort, a separate validation cohort of over a hundred different subjects was used. High-throughput TCR immunosequencing, statistical association of individual TCRs with disease status, and machine learning were combined to predict cytomegalovirus infection status. To study patterns of TCR occurrence, a later analysis re-analyzed previously published TCR beta repertoires from 600 to 750 donors and added high-resolution HLA genotyping. Rather than drawing on any new phenotypic data, the later analysis identified candidate immune exposures from TCR beta sequences and the way those sequences occurred across donors. An earlier analysis of several hundred of the donors applied high-throughput TCR beta sequencing to assess whether each TCR beta V gene segment acted as functional or pseudogenic. Donor age, sex, ethnicity and CMV serostatus were compiled together with the repertoire data. In a later genetic analysis, genome-wide SNP genotypes for 398 of the 666 donors were used, and that subset was treated as a discovery cohort. Every discovery cohort repertoire had been produced on one sequencing platform. Class I and class II HLA loci were covered by the typing at four-digit resolution. Typing coverage varied by locus: 629-630 donors for A, B, C, DRB1 and DQB1; roughly 560 for DQA1; about 590 for DPA1; around 490 for DPB1. About 5 DR-DQ haplotypes were handled as single units for association and clustering, since linkage in the cohort was strong. Among about 400 genotyped donors of the cohort, an average of around 250,000 unique TCR beta nucleotide sequences was sequenced per donor, of which about 19% were non-productive.

Libraries were prepared through the immunoSEQ multiplex PCR assay. The multiplex PCR relied on a mix of 60 forward primers for TCR Vbeta segments and 13 reverse primers for TCR Jbeta segments. The CDR3 region of rearranged TCR beta genes was amplified from genomic DNA by a multiplex PCR assay. The Illumina HiSeq System was used to sequence the amplified TCR beta libraries as 87-base-pair reads. The authors' pipeline ran thus. A later analysis counted tens of millions of unique TCR beta chains across the 500 to 850 repertoires, and around 12 million of these chains were shared by at least two donors. Raw reads were error-corrected and collapsed into unique sequences by a nearest-neighbor algorithm in which closely related sequences were merged to remove PCR and sequencing errors. Alignment of CDR3 sequences to IMGT reference sequences was used to assign V, D and J gene segments. Each retained sequence needed at least a six-nucleotide match to both a V gene segment and a J gene segment. A rearrangement was called productive if the CDR3 had no stop codons and remained in frame with V and J, and every other rearrangement was called non-productive. CDR3 was defined by IMGT convention, running from the second conserved V-encoded cysteine to the conserved J-encoded phenylalanine. Sequences without an unambiguous match to a single V gene segment were excluded from the earlier analysis of about 600 of the donors. In an earlier analysis of about 590 of the donors, a V segment was called functional when productive rearrangements were above 56.7%, and segregating when the standard deviation between donors exceeded 5%. A statistical classification framework was developed to diagnose cytomegalovirus status using the catalog of TCR beta chain sequences. In a later analysis, V and J genes were assigned by comparing TCR nucleotide sequences against IMGT/GENE-DB human TR gene sequences. Using the TCRdist pipeline, a later analysis assigned CDR3 sequences along with most-parsimonious VDJ recombination scenarios. In a later analysis, every TCR beta chain was defined by the combination of its CDR3 amino acid sequence and its V-gene family, and reads without a unique V-gene family were dropped. As a way to deal with suspected cross-contamination and a sequencing artifact, a later analysis dropped approximately 590 nucleotide sequences that were highly shared and had low generation probability. In a later analysis, a clonal expansion index was calculated for each public chain from normalized within-repertoire ranks of inferred template counts. A later analysis computed generation probabilities with a VDJ recombination model fitted to out-of-frame rearrangements, and checked the results against IGoR. In a later analysis, TCR-TCR, TCR-HLA and TCR-CMV co-occurrence was scored with hypergeometric tests, and a repertoire-size bias correction was applied to TCR pairs. In a later analysis, false discovery rates were estimated by permuting HLA or CMV assignments 20 times. In a later analysis, co-occurring TCRs were grouped using DBSCAN, and TCRdist sequence similarity was added for clustering within HLA-allele-positive subsets. Repertoires with fewer than 30,000 or more than 120,000 public chains were left out of co-occurrence clustering, as were five repertoires with anomalous nucleotide sharing. The clones in this table, taken by TCRdb from immuneACCESS, are in-frame only. Not every clone is retained; where verified, under half of the shortfall comes from an unresolved V gene, and the cause of the rest is unknown. V and J calls and clone size are as listed in that table; D and trimming were resolved from the DNA. The sample table holds approximately 190,000 clones, of which 78% were seen once. Of the sample, around 6.1% falls within the top ten clones.

The cohort consisted of fewer than 700 healthy bone marrow donors. At the time of sampling, every cohort member was nominally healthy, though immune exposures that went unrecorded were likely present. The donor was CMV seropositive and belonged to the group of 250 to 350 seropositive cohort members. Each donor provided a peripheral blood sample, and peripheral blood mononuclear cells were used for TCR beta sequencing. The Qiagen DNeasy Blood Extraction Kit was used to extract genomic DNA from the blood cell samples. Including the terminal cysteine and phenylalanine, the CDR3 comprises 16 residues. Only the CDR3 part of the read is kept: 48 bases, read in frame from the first base. At the junction V is shortened by 4 bases and J by 2 bases, with 17 bases in between. CDR1 SGDLS and CDR2 YYNGEE are derived from the germline V gene. Study-wide findings and limitations: A cluster of highly shared sequence variants was judged likely to represent a technical artifact of the sequencing pipeline. Roughly uniform sequencing depth across donors was assumed in presence/absence analyses, although this assumption may not hold. Assigning TCR associations to individual alleles was difficult when HLA alleles, especially DR and DQ, strongly co-occurred. According to a later analysis, most CMV-associated TCR beta chains appeared to be HLA-restricted, and the HLA associations seemed to be driven largely by CMV exposure. Immune exposure information for the cohort was limited to CMV serostatus. The classifier was reported to diagnose cytomegalovirus status with high specificity and sensitivity in both the original and validation cohorts. An association between a missense DCLRE1C variant and V-gene and J-gene trimming of TCR beta chains was found in a later genetic analysis and replicated in an independent cohort. A later genetic analysis reported fewer N-insertions in productive TCRs among donors in an Asian-associated ancestry cluster than the roughly 700-donor mean. Specific HLA alleles were associated with 15,000 to 20,000 TCR beta sequences at a false discovery rate of 0.05 in a later analysis. Because counts were too low, roughly 16 rarely observed V segments, including chromosome 9 orphons, were left out of the earlier analysis of 587 of the donors. Correlated functional status among segregating V segments might be attributable to linkage disequilibrium, but an unknown experimental factor could not be ruled out. A further reported finding was that TCR beta sequences accurately predicted the HLA-A and HLA-B alleles for most subjects in the first cohort. Some IMGT-functional V segments, including TRBV6-2 and TRBV6-3, could not be told apart with the 87-base-pair reads, so those segments were excluded. Because some donors lacked HLA typing at each locus, the association tests relied only on the typed subset. The authors suggested that the approach could potentially be generalized to other disease states and immunological phenotypes. In a later analysis, TCR association rates were found to vary across HLA loci, with the most associated TCRs seen for DRB1 alleles and the fewest for HLA-C alleles. Most TCR sequences were seen in very few donors, while some public TCRs were found in many individuals. Only TCR beta chains were sequenced in this cohort, and the absence of alpha or paired-chain data limited detectable features. In a later analysis, several top co-occurrence clusters were reported to appear linked to parvovirus B19, influenza, CMV and Epstein-Barr virus. An earlier analysis of roughly 570 of the donors showed that most TCR beta V segments appeared in productive rearrangements either about 90% or about 30% of the time, which broadly matched IMGT annotations. In a later analysis, HLA-associated TCR beta chains were found to be more clonally expanded and to have lower generation probabilities than equally common non-associated chains. The study gave a list of some 150 TCR beta chains associated with cytomegalovirus. Three of the identified cytomegalovirus-associated TCR beta chains were confirmed in vitro to be specific for cytomegalovirus antigens.

This receptor was taken from a woman aged 25 to 39 in good health and CMV-seropositive. Source material: PBMCs. The chain is assembled from TRBV9 and TRBJ2-3; TRBD1 is perhaps the D gene, given 5 matching bases. The CDR3 sequence is CASSKLAGSFTDTQYF. The DNA reads as follows: TGTGCCAGCAGCAAACTGGCAGGGTCCTTCACAGATACGCAGTATTTT.